The 24 T cell receptor beta chains below come from one sample, sequenced in a study of blood T cell repertoires in COVID-19. The data were produced by immunoSEQ multiplex PCR, yet TCRdb's version contains in-frame clones alone and is incomplete. The sample consists of around 260,000 clones, about 86% of them appearing once. The sequenced material came from peripheral blood. These receptor sequences come from a man aged 25-40 years with active or convalescent COVID-19.

The chain joins TRBV7-2 to TRBJ2-7; D unclear. Germline V gene lookup returns CDR1 SGHTA and CDR2 FQGNSA. The CDR3 loop spans 11 amino acids. Trimming removed 2 bases at V and 5 bases at J, with 4 bases between. As DNA, the CDR3 is TGTGCCAGCAGCTTACTCGACGAGCAGTACTTC. Protein: CASSLLDEQYF.

This chain joins TRBV11-2 and TRBJ2-2; the D gene is possibly TRBD2 (6 bases). Germline CDR1 and CDR2: SGHAT and FQNNGV. CDR3 size: 16 residues. V dropped 5 bases and J dropped 1 base, with 14 bases sitting between them. This CDR3 reads CASSPWTKLNTGELFF. CDR3 DNA sequence: TGTGCCAGCAGCCCCTGGACTAAGTTGAACACCGGGGAGCTGTTTTTT.

In its sample, this clone was seen once. This chain connects TRBV5-5 to TRBJ2-3; 9 nucleotides match TRBD1. Germline V gene data show CDR1 as SGHKS and CDR2 as YYEKEE (reference sequence). V shed 3 bases and J 6 bases; nucleotides not matched to a gene: 5. The CDR3 sequence is 14 residues long. For the CDR3, the DNA is TGTGCCAGCAGCTCCGGGACAGGGACGGATACGCAGTATTTT. This translates into CASSSGTGTDTQYF. Variable domain in full (rest from reference TRBV5-5 and TRBJ2-3): DAGVTQSPTHLIKTRGQQVTLRCSPISGHKSVSWYQQVLGQGPQFIFQYYEKEERGRGNFPDRFSARQFPNYSSELNVNALLLGDSALYLCASSSGTGTDTQYFGPGTRLTVL.

This chain joins TRBV3-1 (or the pseudogene TRBV3-2) and TRBJ2-3, with TRBD2 identical over 9 bases. This CDR3 has 15 amino acids. CDR1 LGHDT and CDR2 YNNKEL come from the germline V gene (reference sequence). Germline trimming cut 5 bases from V and 2 bases from J; bases unmatched to any gene: 5. CDR3: CASSAAGGFTDTQYF. The DNA of the CDR3 is TGTGCCAGCAGCGCAGCGGGGGGATTCACAGATACGCAGTATTTT.

This sequence joins TRBV27 and TRBJ2-3; 7 bases agree with TRBD2. This CDR3 contains 14 residues. Germline lookup yields CDR1 MNHEY and CDR2 SMNVEV (reference sequence). J lost 4 bases, V lost 4 bases, and 5 bases had no gene match. In DNA, the CDR3 is TGTGCCAGCAGTTCCCGGGGGGTCGCAGATACGCAGTATTTT. Protein product: CASSSRGVADTQYF.

The rearrangement uses TRBV6-1 and TRBJ2-7; D is perhaps TRBD2 (5 bases). The CDR3 totals 17 residues. CDR1 is MNHNS and CDR2 is SASEGT in the germline V gene. V lost 2 bases and J 3 bases, leaving 20 bases between the germline ends. CDR3 amino acids: CASSEKRGALRNYEQYF. The CDR3 DNA reads as TGTGCCAGCAGTGAAAAACGGGGAGCACTACGAAACTACGAGCAGTACTTC.

The rearrangement uses TRBV28 and TRBJ1-2; 10 positions match TRBD1. Germline lookup yields CDR1 MDHEN and CDR2 SYDVKM. The V segment lost 7 bases and the J segment 7 bases; nucleotides outside the gene matches: 6. CDR3 length: 13 amino acids. Written as DNA, the CDR3 is TGTGCCAGCAAACGGGACAGGGGACCTGGCTACACCTTC. This codes for CASKRDRGPGYTF.

This clone was seen a single time. The sample carries other DNA sequences with the same CDR3. The rearrangement links TRBV3-1 (or the pseudogene TRBV3-2) to TRBJ2-7; 11 nucleotides line up with TRBD2. CDR1 is LGHDT, CDR2 YNNKEL, per germline (reference sequence). CDR3 size: 15 residues. Trimming took 5 bases from V and 3 from J; bases not matched to a gene: 6. The CDR3 bases are TGTGCCAGCAGCTACGCCGGGACTAGCGGCTACGAGCAGTACTTC. This translates into CASSYAGTSGYEQYF.

Concerning this clone: Other DNA sequences of this sample code for an identical CDR3. The rearrangement links TRBV9 to TRBJ2-7; D perhaps matches TRBD1 (5 bases). The CDR3 totals 14 residues. Trimming took 3 bases from V and 0 from J, leaving 10 bases between them. Germline CDR1 is SGDLS and CDR2 is YYNGEE. Here the CDR3 DNA reads TGTGCCAGCAGCGCCGACAGAGACTCCTACGAGCAGTACTTC. It translates to CASSADRDSYEQYF.

This clone was counted between two and nine times. The chain employs TRBV30 and TRBJ2-7, with TRBD1 matching over 9 bases. Germline V gene lookup returns CDR1 GTSNPN and CDR2 SVGIG (reference sequence). V dropped 4 bases and J dropped 5; count of bases not matched to a gene: 12. This CDR3 region has 15 residues. The CDR3 region is CAWKRGGTGRHEQYF. In nucleotides, the CDR3 is TGTGCCTGGAAAAGGGGTGGGACAGGGAGGCACGAGCAGTACTTC. Looking up the rest from reference TRBV30 and TRBJ2-7 gives the full variable domain: SQTIHQWPATLVQPVGSPLSLECTVEGTSNPNLYWYRQAAGRGLQLLFYSVGIGQISSEVPQNLSASRPQDRQFILSSKKLLLSDSGFYLCAWKRGGTGRHEQYFGPGTRLTVT.

The chain recombines TRBV19 with TRBJ1-2, with 7 bases fitting TRBD1. The ends lost 8 bases at V and 4 bases at J; junction bases unmatched: 1. There are 11 residues in the CDR3. Germline V gives CDR1 LNHDA, CDR2 SQIVND (reference sequence). The CDR3 DNA reads TGTGCCAGTGGGGACAGCTATGGCTACACCTTC. It is translated as CASGDSYGYTF.

This rearrangement joins TRBV6-1 to TRBJ2-3, with 9 bases identical to TRBD1. Germline V gene lookup returns CDR1 MNHNS and CDR2 SASEGT. With V trimmed by 1 base and J by 2 bases, 1 base remained unmatched. The CDR3 consists of 15 residues. DNA for the CDR3: TGTGCCAGCAGTGAAGGGACAGGGGACACAGATACGCAGTATTTT. Protein: CASSEGTGDTDTQYF.

The chain joins TRBV29-1 to TRBJ1-5, with D possibly being TRBD1 (6 bases). The CDR3 sequence is 12 residues long. Germline V gene data show CDR1 as SQVTM and CDR2 as ANQGSEA. The V end was cut by 6 bases, the J end by 4 bases, with 10 bases between. The CDR3 sequence: CSVRGQNQPQHF. CDR3 nucleotides: TGCAGCGTCCGAGGACAGAATCAGCCCCAGCATTTT.

This chain joins TRBV5-1 and TRBJ2-6; 7 positions match TRBD2. Looked up from germline, CDR1 is SGHRS and CDR2 is YFSETQ. CDR3 size: 16 residues. V lost 1 base to trimming and J lost 0 bases; unmatched junction nucleotides: 1. The CDR3 region is CASSLSGVSGANVLTF. DNA of the CDR3: TGCGCCAGCAGCTTGAGCGGGGTCTCTGGGGCCAACGTCCTGACTTTC.

The J gene is TRBJ2-1, the V gene TRBV9; 10 nucleotides match TRBD1. Germline CDR1 reads SGDLS; CDR2 reads YYNGEE. Losses at the gene ends were 3 bases for V and 9 bases for J; bases not matched to a gene: 12. The CDR3 runs 16 residues. CDR3 DNA: TGTGCCAGCAGCGGTGGGGACAGGGGCAACTTCTTTGAGCAGTTCTTC. Protein product: CASSGGDRGNFFEQFF.

The chain is built from TRBV7-8 and TRBJ2-7; D may be TRBD1 (6 bases). Trimming removed 0 bases at V and 6 bases at J, with 9 bases between. The length of the CDR3 is 13 residues. CDR1 and CDR2 (germline): SGHVS, FQNEAQ. The CDR3 spells CASSLAGQREQYF. The CDR3 bases are TGTGCCAGCAGCTTAGCTGGACAGCGCGAGCAGTACTTC.

J is TRBJ2-7 and V is TRBV7-2; tentatively, D is TRBD1 (5 bases). The CDR3 sequence is 13 residues long. The ends were cut back, 5 bases at V and 6 bases at J, with 14 bases in the middle. Germline CDR1 is SGHTA and CDR2 is FQGNSA. The CDR3 reads CASSLGAQSEQYF. The DNA of the CDR3 is TGTGCCAGCAGCCTAGGGGCCCAATCCGAGCAGTACTTC.

The chain links TRBV6-1 to TRBJ1-2; 8 nucleotides agree with TRBD1. CDR1 is MNHNS and CDR2 is SASEGT in the germline V gene. The CDR3 has 14 residues. The ends lost 1 base at V and 2 bases at J; junction bases unmatched: 0. The CDR3 region has the DNA TGTGCCAGCAGTGAAGGGACAGGGAACTATGGCTACACCTTC. Its translation: CASSEGTGNYGYTF.

The V and J genes are TRBV4-2 and TRBJ2-3; 10 positions agree with TRBD2. V lost 2 bases and J lost 0; bases outside the gene matches: 14. This CDR3 is 20 amino acids long. Germline assignment: CDR1 LGHNA and CDR2 YNFKEQ. CDR3 DNA: TGTGCCAGCAGCCAAATTACTAGCGGGGCCATAAACTCTAGCACAGATACGCAGTATTTT. Residues: CASSQITSGAINSSTDTQYF.

This clone appeared a single time. This chain joins TRBV7-8 and TRBJ2-7; a weak D match, TRBD2 (5 bases). There are 12 residues in the CDR3. Germline V lookup: CDR1 SGHVS, CDR2 FQNEAQ. V lost 1 base and J 4 bases, leaving 5 bases between the germline ends. The CDR3 region has the DNA TGTGCCAGCAGCTTAGAGCGGTACGAGCAGTACTTC. Amino acids: CASSLERYEQYF.

The rearrangement joins TRBV7-8 to TRBJ2-1, with TRBD2 identical over 9 bases. The CDR3 totals 17 residues. Germline loops: CDR1 SGHVS, CDR2 FQNEAQ. V lost 3 bases to trimming and J lost 3 bases; unmatched junction nucleotides: 9. As DNA, the CDR3 is TGTGCCAGCAGCTTGCTTAGCGGGGGTTCCCGCTACAATGAGCAGTTCTTC. It specifies CASSLLSGGSRYNEQFF.

The chain carries TRBV5-4 and TRBJ2-3; possible D gene TRBD1, 5 bases. The CDR3 is 14 residues long. The ends were cut back, 4 bases at V and 6 bases at J, with 15 bases in the middle. Germline V gene data show CDR1 as SGHNT and CDR2 as YYREEE (reference sequence). CDR3 DNA: TGTGCCAGCAGCCTTGACAGATTCGAGGATACGCAGTATTTT. Translating gives CASSLDRFEDTQYF.

The rearrangement links TRBV24-1 to TRBJ1-4; no reliable D call. CDR3 length: 20 residues. CDR1 and CDR2 from the germline V gene are KGHDR and SFDVKD. Trimming stripped 3 bases from V and 0 bases from J, with 22 bases between. CDR3 coding DNA: TGTGCCACCAGTGATGACCCGGGGATCCATGAACCCGCAACTAATGAAAAACTGTTTTTT. It codes for CATSDDPGIHEPATNEKLFF.

This sequence joins TRBV2 and TRBJ1-2; possibly TRBD1 for D (6 bases). Deletions cut 6 bases from V and 1 base from J, with 15 bases between. The CDR3 extends over 15 amino acids. CDR1 is SNHLY, CDR2 FYNNEI, per germline. CDR3 region: CASSAGQSINYGYTF. The DNA of the CDR3 is TGTGCCAGCAGCGCCGGACAGTCGATTAACTATGGCTACACCTTC.